The 10 T cell receptor beta chains below were found in one sample sequenced in a study of regulatory T cells in long-lasting Graves disease. Sequencing libraries for TCR beta were prepared with iRepertoire HTBI primers and Arm-PCR of CDR3 regions. From the multiplex PCR reads, TCRdb called clonotypes with MiXCR, one entry per CDR3 protein. In the table there are 420,000 or so distinct CDR3 sequences, around 15% of which are singletons. Documented time point: newly diagnosed GD, antithyroid drugs for less than 3 months. With RNA extracted from PBMCs as input, the TCR library was made. The data were also submitted as part of a second study, on T cells in Graves' hyperthyroidism and ophthalmopathy.

The input for sequencing was peripheral blood mononuclear cells (PBMCs), taken at new diagnosis, from a patient treated with antithyroid drugs. Receptor source: a woman between 18 and 29 years old with Graves disease.

This clonotype came up many times. This chain connects TRBV5-1 to TRBJ2-3; 12 positions agree with TRBD2. This CDR3 contains 19 residues. The germline V gene encodes CDR1 SGHRS and CDR2 YFSETQ. J was trimmed by 3 bases and V by 4 bases; bases with no gene match: 15. CDR3 protein: CASSQTSSSGRANTDTQYF. In DNA form, the CDR3 reads TGCGCCAGCAGCCAAACCTCGTCTAGCGGGAGGGCCAATACAGATACGCAGTATTTT. Complete variable domain (other parts from reference TRBV5-1 and TRBJ2-3): KAGVTQTPRYLIKTRGQQVTLSCSPISGHRSVSWYQQTPGQGLQFLFEYFSETQRNKGNFPGRFSGRQFSNSRSEMNVSTLELGDSALYLCASSQTSSSGRANTDTQYFGPGTRLTVL.

Ten or more counts support this clonotype. The J gene is TRBJ1-1, the V gene TRBV28, with TRBD1 matching over 7 bases. Germline V CDR1 and CDR2: MDHEN, SYDVKM. With 6 bases clipped from V and 6 bases from J, the junction kept 4 bases outside the gene matches. The CDR3 is 12 residues long. CDR3 amino acids: CASRLQGSEAFF. CDR3 coding DNA: TGTGCCAGCAGGTTACAGGGGTCTGAAGCTTTCTTT.

The table lists this clonotype with many counts. The J gene is TRBJ2-3, the V gene TRBV3-1; TRBD2 matches 13 bases. This CDR3 is built from 20 residues. With 0 bases clipped from V and 2 bases from J, the junction kept 11 bases outside the gene matches. Germline lookup yields CDR1 LGHDT and CDR2 YNNKEL (reference sequence). This CDR3 is CASSQDLELAGGSYTDTQYF. CDR3 sequence (DNA): TGTGCCAGCAGCCAAGATCTGGAACTAGCGGGAGGGTCTTACACAGATACGCAGTATTTT.

This clonotype was counted a few times. The chain carries TRBV5-6 and TRBJ2-7, with TRBD2 matching 10 bases. The length of the CDR3 is 16 residues. CDR1 is SGHDT, CDR2 YYEEEE, per germline. V gave up 0 bases and J gave up 1 base; unmatched junction bases: 4. The CDR3 nucleotides read TGTGCCAGCAGCTTGGGGACTAGCGGTTTTTCCTACGAGCAGTACTTC. Amino acid sequence: CASSLGTSGFSYEQYF.

This clonotype appeared many times. The V and J genes are TRBV9 and TRBJ2-1, with D tentatively TRBD1 (6 bases). The V and J ends lost 0 bases and 9 bases respectively, with 16 bases between them. Germline V gene data show CDR1 as SGDLS and CDR2 as YYNGEE. The CDR3 contains 15 residues. CDR3 loop: CASSVEGRGSIEQFF. DNA for the CDR3: TGTGCCAGCAGCGTAGAGGGCAGGGGATCCATTGAGCAGTTCTTC.

The table lists this clonotype with a few counts. This sequence may be a read error, since a much larger clone differs from it by one base. The J gene is TRBJ1-2, the V gene TRBV28; 8 bases agree with TRBD1. Germline loops: CDR1 MDHEN, CDR2 SYDVKM. This CDR3 contains 13 residues. CDR3 DNA: TGTGCCAGCAGTTTGTACAGGGGGTCAGACTACGCCTTC. It specifies CASSLYRGSDYAF.

This clonotype was seen more than once but under ten times. The gene calls are TRBV12-3 or TRBV12-4 and TRBJ2-2, with 10 nucleotides matching TRBD1. This CDR3 is built from 15 residues. Trimming took 3 bases from V and 7 from J; bases not matched to a gene: 5. DNA for the CDR3: TGTGCCAGCAGTTTGACAGGGGGCGAGGTCGGGGAGCTGTTTTTT. Amino acid sequence: CASSLTGGEVGELFF.

This clonotype was recorded a few times. The genes are TRBV5-6 and TRBJ2-4; D not certain. V lost 5 bases and J lost 8, with 11 bases in between. CDR3 length: 12 amino acids. The germline gives CDR1 SGHDT, CDR2 YYEEEE. CDR3 loop: CASSYDTDIQYF. The CDR3 bases are TGTGCCAGCAGTTACGACACGGACATTCAGTACTTC. The full variable domain, with the rest looked up from reference TRBV5-6 and TRBJ2-4, is DAGVTQSPTHLIKTRGQQVTLRCSPKSGHDTVSWYQQALGQGPQFIFQYYEEEERQRGNFPDRFSGHQFPNYSSELNVNALLLGDSALYLCASSYDTDIQYFGAGTRLSVL.

This clonotype appeared many times. The chain is built from TRBV28 and TRBJ2-2; D perhaps matches TRBD2 (5 bases). The CDR3 is 13 amino acids. Trimming removed 6 bases from V and 4 bases from J, with 9 bases in between. Germline CDR1 reads MDHEN; CDR2 reads SYDVKM. In DNA, the CDR3 is TGTGCCAGCAGATCTGGGAGCACCGGGGAGCTGTTTTTT. The encoded protein is CASRSGSTGELFF. Full variable domain (rest looked up from reference TRBV28 and TRBJ2-2): DVKVTQSSRYLVKRTGEKVFLECVQDMDHENMFWYRQDPGLGLRLIYFSYDVKMKEKGDIPEGYSVSREKKERFSLILESASTNQTSMYLCASRSGSTGELFFGEGSRLTVL.

The V gene is TRBV9, the J gene TRBJ2-5; D remains unclear. This CDR3 is built from 13 residues. V was cut by 4 bases and J by 4 bases, with 11 bases left in between. In germline, CDR1 is SGDLS, CDR2 YYNGEE. The CDR3 region is CASSLSWGETQYF. The CDR3 DNA follows: TGTGCCAGCAGCCTCTCCTGGGGAGAGACCCAGTACTTC.